Each of the 14 T cell receptor beta chains below was sequenced from the same sample in a study of regulatory T cells in long-lasting Graves disease. Stated time point: persistent/refractory GD, antithyroid drugs over 5 years with positive TRAb. PBMC-extracted RNA yielded the TCR library. CDR3 regions were amplified by Arm-PCR using iRepertoire HTBI primers to build TCR beta libraries. TCRdb used MiXCR to reprocess the multiplex PCR reads, holding one entry per CDR3 protein. There are about 660,000 distinct CDR3 sequences in the sample; 30% occur only once, and 35% to 55% lies in the top ten. The sequences come from peripheral blood mononuclear cells (PBMCs), collected when the disease was refractory, from a patient treated with antithyroid drugs. The receptor source for this set is a female donor with Graves disease.

This clonotype was seen ten or more times. V and J are TRBV11-2 and TRBJ2-7; a weak D match, TRBD2 (6 bases). V shed 3 bases and J shed 3 bases, with 15 bases lying between them. The CDR3 has 15 amino acids. Germline assignment: CDR1 SGHAT and CDR2 FQNNGV. In DNA form, the CDR3 reads TGTGCCAGCAGCTTGTTGCAAGGGACTCACTACGAGCAGTACTTC. Translation gives CASSLLQGTHYEQYF.

This clonotype was seen at least ten times. J is TRBJ2-7 and V is TRBV20-1, with 10 bases matching TRBD1. Trimming removed 4 bases from V and 1 base from J; junction bases left unmatched: 1. Germline values: CDR1 DFQATT, CDR2 SNEGSKA (reference sequence). CDR3 length: 13 amino acids. CDR3 protein: CSAKGQGSYEQYF. CDR3 nucleotide sequence: TGCAGTGCTAAGGGACAGGGGTCCTACGAGCAGTACTTC.

This chain connects TRBV7-2 to TRBJ2-2, with TRBD2 matching over 12 bases. V gave up 5 bases and J gave up 6 bases; unmatched junction bases: 16. This CDR3 region has 19 residues. Germline lookup yields CDR1 SGHTA and CDR2 FQGNSA. CDR3 bases: TGTGCCAGCAGCAAAGGGGGCGCACCTAGCGGGAGGGCCGCCGGGGAGCTGTTTTTT. Translation gives CASSKGGAPSGRAAGELFF.

This clonotype was observed a handful of times. The V gene is TRBV5-1, the J gene TRBJ2-7, with D hard to call. This CDR3 has 14 residues. V dropped 2 bases and J dropped 0 bases, with 9 bases sitting between them. CDR1 and CDR2 (germline): SGHRS, YFSETQ. Written as DNA, the CDR3 is TGCGCCAGCAGCTTTGCAGATCTCTCCTACGAGCAGTACTTC. Amino acid sequence: CASSFADLSYEQYF.

The gene calls are TRBV6-2 or TRBV6-3 and TRBJ1-2; D remains ambiguous. CDR3 length equals 12 residues. Trimming took 5 bases from V and 8 from J, leaving 12 bases between them. Per germline, CDR1 MNHEY and CDR2 SVGEGT. The CDR3 sequence is CASSESGVGYTF. For the CDR3, the DNA is TGTGCCAGCAGTGAATCTGGTGTCGGCTACACCTTC.

The V call is TRBV4-2, the J call TRBJ1-5, with TRBD1 identical over 9 bases. This CDR3 is built from 14 residues. CDR1 is LGHNA and CDR2 is YNFKEQ in the germline V gene. Trimming cost V 3 bases and J 8 bases; bases outside gene matches: 5. The CDR3 DNA reads as TGTGCCAGCAGCCAGGGACAGGGCAGGGAGCCCCAGCATTTT. Protein product: CASSQGQGREPQHF.

This clonotype was recorded a few times. The chain is built from TRBV12-3 or TRBV12-4 and TRBJ2-7; 8 bases agree with TRBD2. The CDR3 has 14 amino acids. The V and J ends lost 6 bases and 4 bases, in that order; junction bases with no gene match: 8. The CDR3 bases are TGTGCCAGCAGCCCAAGCGGGAGTAAGTACGAGCAGTACTTC. This encodes CASSPSGSKYEQYF.

Regarding this clonotype: Likely a read error: the CDR3 ends without its conserved phenylalanine or tryptophan. Here the CDR3 reads CASSFPGSGELFS. CDR3 in DNA: TGTGCCAGCAGCTTCCCAGGGAGCGGGGAGCTGTTTTCT. J is TRBJ2-2 and V is TRBV7-3; possibly TRBD1 or TRBD2 for D (5 bases each). The CDR3 loop spans 13 amino acids. V dropped 3 bases and J dropped 7 bases, with 9 bases sitting between them. Germline V gene lookup returns CDR1 SGHTA and CDR2 FQGTGA.

The CDR3 here is CASSQSGTSAYYEQYF. As DNA, the CDR3 is TGTGCCAGCAGCCAATCTGGGACTAGCGCCTACTACGAGCAGTACTTC. This chain links TRBV3-1 with TRBJ2-7, with 10 bases identical to TRBD2. J lost 3 bases, V lost 2 bases, and 7 bases had no gene match. The germline CDR1 and CDR2 sequences are LGHDT and YNNKEL (reference sequence). There are 16 residues in the CDR3.

In nucleotides, the CDR3 is TGTGCCAGCAGTGTCACCGGGGGGTCCCCCTACGAGCAGTACTTC. Its translation is CASSVTGGSPYEQYF. The chain links TRBV27 to TRBJ2-7, with 7 nucleotides matching TRBD2. J was trimmed by 2 bases and V by 5 bases; bases with no gene match: 9. Germline CDR1 MNHEY, CDR2 SMNVEV (reference sequence). This CDR3 is built from 15 residues.

This rearrangement joins TRBV20-1 to TRBJ1-3; 12 bases match TRBD1. Unmatched junction bases numbered 6, after V lost 6 bases and J lost 3 bases. Germline V lookup: CDR1 DFQATT, CDR2 SNEGSKA (reference sequence). The CDR3 length is 15 residues. This CDR3 reads CSAAGQGAVGNTIYF. CDR3 bases: TGCAGTGCCGCGGGACAGGGGGCGGTTGGAAACACCATATATTTT.

This chain uses TRBV11-2 with TRBJ2-5; TRBD2 aligns across 8 bases. Trimming took 0 bases from V and 5 from J; bases not matched to a gene: 5. The CDR3 runs 15 residues. Germline V CDR1 and CDR2: SGHAT, FQNNGV. The CDR3 loop is CASSLEPGLVETQYF. In DNA form, the CDR3 reads TGTGCCAGCAGCTTAGAGCCGGGACTAGTGGAGACCCAGTACTTC. Complete variable domain (other parts from reference TRBV11-2 and TRBJ2-5): EAGVAQSPRYKIIEKRQSVAFWCNPISGHATLYWYQQILGQGPKLLIQFQNNGVVDDSQLPKDRFSAERLKGVDSTLKIQPAKLEDSAVYLCASSLEPGLVETQYFGPGTRLLVL.

This clonotype was observed a handful of times. The rearrangement uses TRBV6-1 and TRBJ2-7, with 7 bases matching TRBD2. From germline, CDR1 is MNHNS and CDR2 SASEGT. The V and J ends lost 6 bases and 0 bases, in that order; junction bases with no gene match: 8. The CDR3 length is 15 residues. The CDR3 loop reads CASRRAGPFSYEQYF. The CDR3 bases are TGTGCCAGCAGAAGAGCGGGGCCATTCTCCTACGAGCAGTACTTC.

Many counts were recorded for this clonotype. The chain employs TRBV2 and TRBJ1-2; 11 bases map to TRBD1. V was pared by 7 bases and J by 7 bases, with 5 bases of the junction left unmatched. The V gene's germline CDR1 is SNHLY and CDR2 FYNNEI. The CDR3 spans 13 residues. Here the CDR3 reads CASTPGQGVGYTF. In DNA, the CDR3 is TGTGCCAGCACCCCGGGACAGGGGGTTGGCTACACCTTC.